The 27 T cell receptor beta chains below come from one sample, sequenced in a study of T cell changes during pregnancy in multiple sclerosis. The method was immunoSEQ multiplex PCR; TCRdb's version includes in-frame clones alone and lacks a portion of them. The sample consists of 25,000 to 30,000 clones, about 92% of them appearing once. The sample consisted of CD8+ T cells from peripheral blood mononuclear cells, taken before pregnancy. These receptors originate from a female donor with multiple sclerosis, enrolled in a pregnancy study.

The chain carries TRBV15 and TRBJ2-7, with 7 bases identical to TRBD1. Germline V CDR1 and CDR2: LNHNV, YYDKDF (reference sequence). Germline trimming cut 0 bases from V and 1 base from J; bases unmatched to any gene: 6. The length of the CDR3 is 16 residues. The CDR3 sequence: CATSRDIGTVSYEQYF. Written as DNA, the CDR3 is TGTGCCACCAGCAGAGATATAGGGACAGTGTCCTACGAGCAGTACTTC.

The gene calls are TRBV7-9 and TRBJ1-3, with 9 positions matching TRBD1. This CDR3 has 15 amino acids. Germline assignment: CDR1 SEHNR and CDR2 FQNEAQ (reference sequence). V was clipped by 1 base and J by 2 bases; unmatched bases: 0. The CDR3 loop reads CASSLGDRAGNTIYF. The CDR3 DNA is TGTGCCAGCAGCTTAGGGGACAGGGCTGGAAACACCATATATTTT.

This sequence joins TRBV15 and TRBJ2-3; D perhaps matches TRBD1 (7 bases). The CDR3 runs to 13 residues. The V gene lost 5 bases and the J gene lost 4 bases, with 10 bases spanning the gap. The germline V gene encodes CDR1 LNHNV and CDR2 YYDKDF (reference sequence). The CDR3 bases are TGTGCCACCAGCGGGGGGACAGCAGATACGCAGTATTTT. Translated, it gives CATSGGTADTQYF.

V usage is TRBV9 and J usage is TRBJ2-5; D possibly corresponds to TRBD1 (5 bases). Germline values: CDR1 SGDLS, CDR2 YYNGEE. The ends were cut back, 5 bases at V and 11 bases at J, with 13 bases in the middle. The CDR3 loop spans 11 amino acids. Here the CDR3 reads CASSPGLGQYF. The DNA for the CDR3 is TGTGCCAGCAGTCCAGGGTTGGGGCAGTACTTC.

The chain links TRBV5-1 to TRBJ2-7; D is possibly TRBD1 (6 bases). Trimming took 4 bases from V and 0 from J, leaving 11 bases between them. CDR1 and CDR2 (germline): SGHRS, YFSETQ. The CDR3 loop spans 14 amino acids. The CDR3 DNA reads as TGCGCCAGCAGCCTAGACAGGAGCTCCTACGAGCAGTACTTC. This sequence encodes CASSLDRSSYEQYF.

This clone was found a few times. V is TRBV6-1 and J is TRBJ2-7, with D perhaps matching TRBD1 (5 bases). CDR3 length: 13 amino acids. Germline loops: CDR1 MNHNS, CDR2 SASEGT. Trimming cost V 3 bases and J 0 bases, with 6 bases left between them. CDR3 sequence reads: CASSEDISYEQYF. The CDR3 DNA reads as TGTGCCAGCAGTGAGGACATCTCCTACGAGCAGTACTTC.

This rearrangement joins TRBV6-6 to TRBJ2-1; D possibly corresponds to TRBD2 (5 bases). Trimming removed 4 bases from V and 10 bases from J, with 11 bases in between. Germline V gives CDR1 MNHNY, CDR2 SVGAGI (reference sequence). The CDR3 covers 12 residues. The CDR3 nucleotides read TGTGCCAGCAGTTGGACCCCGGGAGAGCAGTTCTTC. It codes for CASSWTPGEQFF.

The chain couples TRBV5-1 to TRBJ2-1; D possibly corresponds to TRBD2 (6 bases). The CDR3 covers 14 residues. V was shortened by 2 bases and J by 2 bases, with 8 bases between the two germline ends. Germline CDR1 and CDR2: SGHRS and YFSETQ. Written as DNA, the CDR3 is TGCGCCAGCAGCTTAGCGGGTCCCTACAATGAGCAGTTCTTC. It yields the protein CASSLAGPYNEQFF.

The chain joins TRBV6-5 to TRBJ1-4, with 7 positions matching TRBD1. The CDR3 has 16 amino acids. V was pared by 2 bases and J by 7 bases, with 10 bases of the junction left unmatched. Germline V gene lookup returns CDR1 MNHEY and CDR2 SVGAGI. CDR3 amino acids: CASSYGDSPEGEKLFF. The DNA for the CDR3 is TGTGCCAGCAGTTACGGGGACAGCCCGGAAGGTGAAAAACTGTTTTTT.

The J gene is TRBJ2-7, the V gene TRBV7-9; 8 bases align to TRBD2. The J segment lost 3 bases and the V segment lost 5 bases, leaving 6 bases of the junction unmatched. Germline V lookup: CDR1 SEHNR, CDR2 FQNEAQ (reference sequence). The CDR3 length is 14 residues. CDR3 sequence (DNA): TGTGCCAGCAGCCTCGGGGGGGGCGGCTACGAGCAGTACTTC. Translation gives CASSLGGGGYEQYF. The full variable domain, rest sourced from reference TRBV7-9 and TRBJ2-7, is DTGVSQNPRHKITKRGQNVTFRCDPISEHNRLYWYRQTLGQGPEFLTYFQNEAQLEKSRLLSDRFSAERPKGSFSTLEIQRTEQGDSAMYLCASSLGGGGYEQYFGPGTRLTVT.

V and J are TRBV13 and TRBJ2-3; 7 positions agree with TRBD2. Germline CDR1 and CDR2: PRHDT and FYEKMQ (reference sequence). V dropped 6 bases and J dropped 0; count of bases not matched to a gene: 9. CDR3 length: 16 amino acids. The CDR3 sequence: CASRDTSEWSTDTQYF. Written as DNA, the CDR3 is TGTGCCAGCAGAGATACTAGCGAATGGAGCACAGATACGCAGTATTTT.

The rearrangement joins TRBV4-1 to TRBJ2-1; 12 bases map to TRBD2. Germline lookup yields CDR1 MGHRA and CDR2 YSYEKL. The CDR3 is 17 residues long. V lost 6 bases to trimming and J lost 8 bases; unmatched junction nucleotides: 14. The CDR3 is CASRPTSGGPTGDEQFF. The DNA for the CDR3 is TGCGCCAGCAGACCGACTAGCGGGGGCCCAACCGGAGATGAGCAGTTCTTC.

This sequence joins TRBV5-1 and TRBJ1-1; perhaps TRBD1 as D (5 bases). CDR3 size: 15 residues. Germline lookup yields CDR1 SGHRS and CDR2 YFSETQ. The V and J ends lost 1 base and 0 bases respectively, with 10 bases between them. CDR3 coding DNA: TGCGCCAGCAGCTTGTCGTGGGACTTGAACACTGAAGCTTTCTTT. It translates to CASSLSWDLNTEAFF.

The chain is built from TRBV28 and TRBJ1-5; 11 nucleotides match TRBD1. The germline CDR1 and CDR2 sequences are MDHEN and SYDVKM. There are 16 residues in the CDR3. V trimming: 5 bases; J trimming: 5 bases; junction bases outside the gene matches: 8. For the CDR3, the DNA is TGTGCCAGCAGTCCTACCGGGACAGGGGGGGATCAGCCCCAGCATTTT. Its translation is CASSPTGTGGDQPQHF.

The chain is built from TRBV7-3 and TRBJ2-6; no clear D. This CDR3 spans 15 amino acids. V was clipped by 5 bases and J by 0 bases, with 8 bases between them. From germline, CDR1 is SGHTA and CDR2 FQGTGA. The CDR3 DNA reads TGTGCCAGCAGCCTCGACATCTCTGGGGCCAACGTCCTGACTTTC. It encodes CASSLDISGANVLTF.

The genes are TRBV28 and TRBJ2-3; 8 nucleotides line up with TRBD2. The length of the CDR3 is 16 residues. V dropped 4 bases and J dropped 2; count of bases not matched to a gene: 8. The V gene's germline CDR1 is MDHEN and CDR2 SYDVKM. The chain's CDR3 is CASSSRTSRPTDTQYF. DNA for the CDR3: TGTGCCAGCAGTTCCCGGACTAGCAGACCCACAGATACGCAGTATTTT.

The rearrangement joins TRBV27 to TRBJ2-3; D unclear. In germline, CDR1 is MNHEY, CDR2 SMNVEV (reference sequence). V lost 1 base, J lost 3 bases, and 5 bases lay in between. This CDR3 has 13 amino acids. Written as DNA, the CDR3 is TGTGCCAGCAGTTTATACGGGACAGATACGCAGTATTTT. Translation: CASSLYGTDTQYF.

This chain joins TRBV6-1 and TRBJ2-6; TRBD2 matches 8 bases. CDR1 is MNHNS and CDR2 is SASEGT in the germline V gene. V shed 1 base and J 4 bases; nucleotides not matched to a gene: 3. CDR3 size: 16 residues. Here the CDR3 reads CASSEGAGAGANVLTF. CDR3 nucleotide sequence: TGTGCCAGCAGTGAAGGAGCGGGGGCCGGGGCCAACGTCCTGACTTTC.

CDR3 region: CASRYSDSPGNTIYF. The CDR3 nucleotides are TGTGCCAGCAGGTATTCCGACAGCCCTGGAAACACCATATATTTT. The chain combines TRBV7-2 with TRBJ1-3; weak D call: TRBD1 (5 bases). Germline CDR1 is SGHTA and CDR2 is FQGNSA. Deletions cut 6 bases from V and 2 bases from J, with 14 bases between. The CDR3 spans 15 residues.

The chain combines TRBV4-2 with TRBJ1-1; 7 bases match TRBD1. Per germline, CDR1 LGHNA and CDR2 YNFKEQ. This CDR3 region has 15 residues. V lost 1 base and J lost 1; bases outside the gene matches: 3. The CDR3 nucleotides are TGTGCCAGCAGCCAAGGACAGGGTTCGAACACTGAAGCTTTCTTT. Translation: CASSQGQGSNTEAFF.

CDR3 loop: CASSQISGNYEQYF. The CDR3 DNA reads as TGCGCCAGCAGCCAAATTAGCGGGAACTACGAGCAGTACTTC. The chain is built from TRBV4-1 and TRBJ2-7; 8 bases line up with TRBD2. CDR3 size: 14 residues. CDR1 MGHRA and CDR2 YSYEKL come from the germline V gene. V gave up 2 bases and J gave up 3 bases; unmatched junction bases: 3.

V and J are TRBV6-6 and TRBJ2-7, with D possibly being TRBD1 (6 bases). Germline values: CDR1 MNHNY, CDR2 SVGAGI (reference sequence). CDR3 length equals 13 residues. Trimming removed 6 bases from V and 4 bases from J, with 13 bases in between. The CDR3 loop is CASSPGQSYEQYF. The CDR3 DNA follows: TGTGCCAGCAGCCCCGGACAGTCGTACGAGCAGTACTTC.

This chain connects TRBV7-8 to TRBJ1-4, with a possible D match to TRBD1 (6 bases). CDR3 length equals 16 residues. Trimming cost V 4 bases and J 6 bases, with 18 bases left between them. Germline lookup yields CDR1 SGHVS and CDR2 FQNEAQ. CDR3 nucleotides: TGTGCCAGCAGCTCCGCCCACAGGGTCCTGGATGAAAAACTGTTTTTT. It codes for CASSSAHRVLDEKLFF.

This clone was observed once. The V and J genes are TRBV13 and TRBJ2-7; D is perhaps TRBD2 (5 bases). V lost 0 bases to trimming and J lost 0 bases, with 6 bases between them. Germline V gene sequence: CDR1 PRHDT, CDR2 FYEKMQ (reference sequence). There are 14 residues in the CDR3. CDR3 DNA sequence: TGTGCCAGCAGCTTAGGCCGGGGCTCCTACGAGCAGTACTTC. Translated: CASSLGRGSYEQYF. Together with reference TRBV13 and TRBJ2-7, the CDR3 gives the full variable domain: AAGVIQSPRHLIKEKRETATLKCYPIPRHDTVYWYQQGPGQDPQFLISFYEKMQSDKGSIPDRFSAQQFSDYHSELNMSSLELGDSALYFCASSLGRGSYEQYFGPGTRLTVT.

The chain carries TRBV6-5 and TRBJ1-2, with D tentatively TRBD1 (6 bases). V shed 3 bases and J shed 3 bases, with 14 bases lying between them. The CDR3 covers 15 residues. The germline V gene encodes CDR1 MNHEY and CDR2 SVGAGI. The CDR3 bases are TGTGCCAGCAGTTATGAGTGGGGGCCGGACTATGGCTACACCTTC. This codes for CASSYEWGPDYGYTF.

The chain employs TRBV27 and TRBJ2-7, with 9 bases fitting TRBD1. Germline-derived CDR1 and CDR2 are MNHEY and SMNVEV (reference sequence). CDR3 size: 19 residues. After removal of 4 bases from V and 3 bases from J, the junction contained 19 bases not matched to a gene. The CDR3 is CASSSYWDREARGGYEQYF. The CDR3 DNA reads as TGTGCCAGCAGTTCCTATTGGGACAGGGAGGCCAGAGGGGGCTACGAGCAGTACTTC.

J is TRBJ1-1 and V is TRBV9, with 7 bases identical to TRBD1. In germline, CDR1 is SGDLS, CDR2 YYNGEE. The CDR3 runs 16 residues. Trimming at V came to 5 bases and at J to 4 bases, leaving 14 bases not matched to a gene. CDR3 nucleotide sequence: TGTGCCAGCAGTCCACTCCGGGACAGCTTATCCACTGAAGCTTTCTTT. It specifies CASSPLRDSLSTEAFF.